Sequencing of this T cell receptor (beta chain) was carried out in a study of shared clonotypes between healthy human individuals (dated by TCRdb to the early 2020s). Looking at the study overall: A couple of women and three men aged 18 to 49 years were included in the cohort. Blood TCR repertoires of a handful of healthy adults were deeply sequenced to estimate repertoire size and the extent of clonotype sharing between individuals. Each donor's leukapheresis produced roughly between about 0.8 and 10 billion PBMCs. Different laboratories and diverse techniques were used to prepare libraries and sequence TCR repertoires, to increase sequencing depth and limit assay-specific biases. For each donor, three plates each were used for CD4 naive and CD4 memory, two plates were used for CD8 naive, and one plate was used for CD8 memory.

This clone has at least ten counts. Its specific antigen is unknown. Per-nucleotide qualities are absent, and no much larger clonotype sits a single base away. The donors were healthy, HIV-negative adults who had no recently reported acute infections or vaccinations. Every donor was a Caucasian adult residing in Nashville, Tennessee, USA. CD8 memory samples consisted of magnetically selected CD45RO+ cells combined with CCR7-negative CD45RA+ effector memory (TemRA) cells. After blood collection by leukapheresis, PBMCs were isolated using Ficoll-Histopaque density gradient centrifugation and then cryopreserved in the vapor phase of liquid nitrogen. Purity and quantity of every magnetically sorted T cell population were checked by analytical flow cytometry. Genomic DNA was isolated from each sorted fraction and quantified by UV absorbance on a Nanodrop 2000c. From its cysteine to its phenylalanine, the CDR3 spans 15 amino acids. Only the CDR3 DNA is retained, 45 bases long and in frame from the first base. Between the V and J ends, shortened by 5 bases and 4 bases respectively, the junction contains 16 bases. Taken from the germline V gene, the CDR1 and CDR2 loops are MDHEN and SYDVKM.

The study at large found these results: Compared with non-shared clonotypes, the clonotypes found in all four sorted-subset donors had higher generation probabilities. Because the study included a small number of donors, the genetic and exposure-history diversity represented was limited. Larger estimated clonotype richness was generally found for naive subsets than for memory subsets. Only blood was sampled, and tissue TCR repertoires likely differ from those in blood. Pairwise subsampling indicated that sequencing depth was expected to affect the degree of clonotype sharing among donors. Rarefaction of sorted-subset datasets indicated incomplete sequencing despite the large sequencing depth. When several donors were compared, the shared fraction of clonotypes was about 5% for naive CD4, approximately 3.5% for naive CD8, more than 2% for memory CD4, and 0.35% to 0.4% for memory CD8.

TCR CDR3 regions were amplified from genomic DNA by multiplex PCR using the deep immunoSEQ assay. Extracted genomic DNA from each cell subset was spread evenly across all wells of several immunoSEQ 96-well plates, with each plate serving as a replicate. For sorted subsets, each replicate PCR was loaded with approximately 190 ng genomic DNA, equivalent to 25,000 to 35,000 T cell genomes. Purified libraries were measured with a Qubit 3.0 fluorometer, size-checked on a Bioanalyzer 2100, and measured again with the KAPA Library Quantification kit. Every immunoSEQ 96-well plate was sequenced on a separate single-read 150-cycle Illumina NextSeq 550 flow cell. Under the source paper's analysis protocol: The immunoSEQ output contained only junctional sequences without quality scores, so filtering could not match that applied to full-length reads. Sequences were annotated with PyIR, a Python wrapper for IgBLAST v1.9, using IMGT germline references to assign V/J genes and CDR3. Reads were removed for weak V/J assignments (E-value above 1e-6), missing CDR3, stop codons, out-of-frame junctions, or ambiguous translated residues. V3J clonotypes were defined by identical inferred V gene, J gene, and CDR3 amino acid sequence. To compute the percentage overlap between repertoires, the number of shared unique clonotypes was divided by the size of the smaller repertoire. Three approaches were used to assess repertoire richness: RTK rarefaction, the Chao1 estimator, and Recon v2.1 estimates of unobserved clonotypes. For all TCRbeta clonotypes obtained by the gDNA method from four donors, generation probabilities were computed with OLGA. TCRdb limited this immuneACCESS table to in-frame rearrangements with V and J called. A share of clones is missing; checked studies link under half to unresolved V genes, and the rest is unexplained. V and J calls and clone size follow that table, whereas D and trimming were derived from the DNA. The sample table shows about 110,000 clones, and less than 80% are seen once. The top ten hold around 24% of the sample.

Rearrangement joined TRBV28 to TRBJ2-3; the best D guess is TRBD1, with 6 bases matching. Sequencing used memory CD8+ T cells sorted from blood. In the paper's terms, the cell subset or site label means: CD45RO+ cells pooled with CCR7-negative TemRA cells. This clonotype originated in a woman in her thirties in good health. The CDR3 sequence is CASSPRTVIADTQYF. In nucleotides, the sequence is TGTGCCAGCAGTCCACGGACAGTTATAGCAGATACGCAGTATTTT.